Listed below are T cell receptor beta chains from one sample, sequenced in a study of T cells after yellow fever vaccination. From the 5' RACE reads, TCRdb called clonotypes with MiXCR, one entry per CDR3 protein. The profile shows some 260,000 distinct CDR3 sequences, roughly 5% of them singletons. The sequences come from CD4+ T cells sorted from PBMCs, collected on the day of the yellow fever booster vaccination. Receptors were obtained from a man between 18 and 35 years old who received the YFV17D yellow fever vaccine. CDR3s include the opening cysteine and the closing phenylalanine or tryptophan.

>TRBV10-3|TRBJ1-6
CAISNTDVSSYNSPLHF
>TRBV6-6|TRBJ1-5
CASSYLGQGSNQPQHF
>TRBV5-1|TRBJ2-2
CASSLASVQTNTGELFF
>TRBV7-8|TRBJ1-6
CASSTRQGLDSPLHF
>TRBV6-5|TRBJ1-5
CASSPGTEQHLARNQPQHF
>TRBV4-2|TRBJ1-3
CASSQGHRNTIYF
>TRBV7-2|TRBJ2-7
CASSLSGAGAYEQYF
>TRBV3-1|TRBJ2-5
CASSETSGVIGTQYF
>TRBV4-3|TRBJ1-2
CASSQGTGDYGYTF
>TRBV19|TRBJ1-2
CASRDRAYGYTF
>TRBV7-9|TRBJ2-3
CASSFTGSTDTQYF
>TRBV4-1|TRBJ1-2
CASSTQANYGYTF
>TRBV20-1|TRBJ1-1
CSARVTSAVALRTEAFF
>TRBV6-2/TRBV6-3|TRBJ1-4
CASSWAFRGNEKLFF
>TRBV24-1|TRBJ2-1
CATSVGGYNEQFF
>TRBV6-2/TRBV6-3|TRBJ2-3
CASSQQGTDTQYF
>TRBV5-1|TRBJ2-5
CASSFRGTETQYF
>TRBV5-1|TRBJ1-2
CASSLSTGVGGYTF
>TRBV9|TRBJ2-2
CASSVSGGTNTGELFF
>TRBV29-1|TRBJ2-7
CSVEGPGREQYF
>TRBV5-1|TRBJ1-2
CASSLAAGGDYGYTF
>TRBV20-1|TRBJ1-5
CSARLNQPQHF
>TRBV12-3/TRBV12-4|TRBJ2-1
CASRKRGNEQFF
>TRBV5-1|TRBJ2-3
CASSLGTSGDTQYF
>TRBV6-2/TRBV6-3|TRBJ1-2
CASRDPGAYGYTF
>TRBV7-7|TRBJ2-7
CASSSSTGSGEQYF
>TRBV7-7|TRBJ2-1
CATRSVTSYNEQFF
>TRBV12-3/TRBV12-4|TRBJ1-4
CASSLLGGNEKLFF
>TRBV5-1|TRBJ2-5
CASSTAGGGEETQYF
>TRBV5-8|TRBJ2-3
CASRKKGTDTQYF
>TRBV7-9|TRBJ2-3
CASSTIGGGSTDTQYF
>TRBV11-2|TRBJ2-7
CASSGIAGAGEQYF
>TRBV7-2|TRBJ2-5
CASSLPWGSETQYF
>TRBV7-7|TRBJ2-1
CASSSGASKDNEQFF
>TRBV19|TRBJ2-3
CASSPSGATDTQYF
>TRBV6-2/TRBV6-3|TRBJ2-2
CASSLSDRGNGELFF
>TRBV5-4|TRBJ2-1
CASSAGGGRGEQFF
>TRBV5-1|TRBJ1-2
CASSPARQDDYGYTF
>TRBV4-3|TRBJ2-3
CASSQDLARGPNVDTQYF
>TRBV7-9|TRBJ1-1
CASSFEGGTEAFF
>TRBV21-1|TRBJ2-1
CASRKGRQVPPLAEYNEQFF
>TRBV15|TRBJ2-2
CATSRGGVGELFF
>TRBV5-6|TRBJ1-4
CASSFVSAREKLFF
>TRBV5-5|TRBJ2-3
CASSLTSGSDTQYF
>TRBV4-3|TRBJ2-1
CASSQPSGGVNEQFF
>TRBV10-3|TRBJ1-6
CAISESGRQSSYNSPLHF